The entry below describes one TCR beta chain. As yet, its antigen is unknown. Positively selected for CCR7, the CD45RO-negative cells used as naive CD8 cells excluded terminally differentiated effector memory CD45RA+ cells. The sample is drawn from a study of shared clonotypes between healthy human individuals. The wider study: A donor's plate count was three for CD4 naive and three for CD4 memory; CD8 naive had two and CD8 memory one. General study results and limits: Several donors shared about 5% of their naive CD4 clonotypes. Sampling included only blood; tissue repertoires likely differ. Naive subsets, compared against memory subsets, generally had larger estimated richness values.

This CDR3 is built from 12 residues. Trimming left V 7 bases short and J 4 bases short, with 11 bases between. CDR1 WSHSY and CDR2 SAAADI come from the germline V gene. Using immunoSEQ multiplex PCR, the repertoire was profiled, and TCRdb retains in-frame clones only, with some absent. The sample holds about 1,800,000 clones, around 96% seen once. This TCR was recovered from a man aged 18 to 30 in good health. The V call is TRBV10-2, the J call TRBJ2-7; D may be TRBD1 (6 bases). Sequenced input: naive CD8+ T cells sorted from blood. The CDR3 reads CASTPGQYEQYF. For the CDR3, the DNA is TGCGCCAGCACCCCAGGACAGTACGAGCAGTACTTC.